Following are 20 T cell receptor beta chains from one sample sequenced in a study of blood T cell repertoires in COVID-19. TCRdb's copy holds only in-frame clones and misses some; the assay was immunoSEQ multiplex PCR. The data hold 80,000 to 95,000 clones, with about 76% observed a single time. The specimen sequenced was peripheral blood. The receptors were sampled from a woman of 80 years or more with acute or convalescent COVID-19.

The genes are TRBV5-1 and TRBJ1-2; D is unresolved. The CDR3 sequence is 12 residues long. V dropped 0 bases and J dropped 4 bases, with 4 bases sitting between them. Germline loops: CDR1 SGHRS, CDR2 YFSETQ. DNA for the CDR3: TGCGCCAGCAGCTTGGCCGGCTATGGCTACACCTTC. This gives the protein CASSLAGYGYTF.

This clone has a single count. V usage is TRBV11-2 and J usage is TRBJ1-1, with 7 bases matching TRBD1. Germline CDR1 is SGHAT and CDR2 is FQNNGV. CDR3 length: 13 amino acids. V gave up 2 bases and J gave up 4 bases; unmatched junction bases: 1. CDR3 region: CASSLSGGTEAFF. The CDR3 DNA reads as TGTGCCAGCAGCTTATCAGGGGGCACTGAAGCTTTCTTT.

This clone was found a few times. The chain uses TRBV9 and TRBJ2-7, with TRBD2 matching over 12 bases. CDR1 SGDLS and CDR2 YYNGEE come from the germline V gene. Trimming cost V 3 bases and J 0 bases; bases outside gene matches: 13. This CDR3 has 19 amino acids. CDR3 in amino acids: CASSAEREGLAGFSYEQYF. DNA of the CDR3: TGTGCCAGCAGCGCCGAACGGGAGGGACTAGCGGGCTTCTCCTACGAGCAGTACTTC.

This clone was counted once. This sequence joins TRBV9 and TRBJ2-2, with 10 bases that match TRBD2. The germline CDR1 and CDR2 sequences are SGDLS and YYNGEE. The ends lost 0 bases at V and 5 bases at J; junction bases unmatched: 7. This CDR3 contains 17 residues. The CDR3: CASSVGNGAGGTGELFF. Written as DNA, the CDR3 is TGTGCCAGCAGCGTAGGCAACGGAGCGGGGGGGACCGGGGAGCTGTTTTTT.

The chain links TRBV5-4 to TRBJ2-1; perhaps TRBD1 as D (6 bases). This CDR3 comprises 14 residues. Trimming took off 0 bases at V and 6 bases at J, with 10 bases between the two ends. The V gene's germline CDR1 is SGHNT and CDR2 YYREEE (reference sequence). CDR3 in DNA: TGTGCCAGCAGCTTGGGCAGGGGCTCCAATGAGCAGTTCTTC. Protein: CASSLGRGSNEQFF.

The rearrangement links TRBV27 to TRBJ2-3; 7 bases line up with TRBD2. This CDR3 has 12 residues. V was clipped by 7 bases and J by 5 bases; unmatched bases: 3. CDR1 is MNHEY, CDR2 SMNVEV, per germline (reference sequence). CDR3 in amino acids: CASTSGGDTQYF. The CDR3 nucleotides are TGTGCCAGCACTAGCGGTGGAGATACGCAGTATTTT.

The rearrangement joins TRBV7-9 to TRBJ1-2, with D possibly TRBD1 on 5 matching bases. Trimming pared 1 base from V and 4 bases from J, leaving 10 bases between. The CDR3 totals 14 residues. Germline CDR1 is SEHNR and CDR2 is FQNEAQ (reference sequence). The CDR3 region is CASSLGGESYGYTF. DNA of the CDR3: TGTGCCAGCAGCTTAGGGGGGGAGTCCTATGGCTACACCTTC.

This sequence joins TRBV6-2 or TRBV6-3 and TRBJ2-1; 9 bases match TRBD1. This CDR3 region has 15 residues. Germline V CDR1 and CDR2: MNHEY, SVGEGT. V gave up 8 bases and J gave up 4 bases; unmatched junction bases: 9. This CDR3 reads CASGPLGQGYNEQFF. The CDR3 DNA reads TGTGCCAGCGGCCCTCTGGGACAGGGATACAATGAGCAGTTCTTC.

The chain has TRBV10-3 and TRBJ2-7; 13 bases agree with TRBD2. The length of the CDR3 is 14 residues. The J segment lost 3 bases and the V segment lost 5 bases, leaving 1 base of the junction unmatched. The germline CDR1 and CDR2 sequences are ENHRY and SYGVKD. This chain's CDR3 is CAISRLAGGYEQYF. The CDR3 DNA reads TGTGCCATCAGTCGACTAGCGGGGGGCTACGAGCAGTACTTC.

This clone turned up a few times. The V and J genes are TRBV18 and TRBJ2-6; D unresolved. This CDR3 is built from 16 residues. V gave up 2 bases and J gave up 0 bases, with 8 bases separating them. Germline V gene sequence: CDR1 KGHSH, CDR2 LQKENI. In nucleotides, the CDR3 is TGTGCCAGCTCACCAAAGAGTCGCTCTGGGGCCAACGTCCTGACTTTC. The encoded protein is CASSPKSRSGANVLTF.

The chain carries TRBV24-1 and TRBJ2-7; 7 bases match TRBD1. CDR1 KGHDR and CDR2 SFDVKD come from the germline V gene. Trimming took 3 bases from V and 2 from J; bases not matched to a gene: 9. The CDR3 loop spans 16 amino acids. The CDR3 DNA sequence: TGTGCCACCAGTGATAGCCTACAGGGGAAAACCTACGAGCAGTACTTC. It codes for CATSDSLQGKTYEQYF.

Only a few counts were recorded for this clone. The rearrangement joins TRBV5-5 to TRBJ2-3; D is perhaps TRBD2 (6 bases). Germline V gene sequence: CDR1 SGHKS, CDR2 YYEKEE (reference sequence). Trimming took 2 bases from V and 1 from J, leaving 8 bases between them. The CDR3 loop spans 14 amino acids. CDR3 bases: TGTGCCAGCAGCTTTTGGGGGGGCACAGATACGCAGTATTTT. Protein sequence: CASSFWGGTDTQYF.

The sample holds one count of this clone. This rearrangement joins TRBV6-5 to TRBJ1-2, with D tentatively TRBD1 (5 bases). The V gene's germline CDR1 is MNHEY and CDR2 SVGAGI. This CDR3 has 13 residues. With 2 bases removed from V and 5 bases from J, the gap between germline ends came to 9 bases. CDR3 bases: TGTGCCAGCAGTTACGGGGGGGAGTATGGCTACACCTTC. Amino acid sequence: CASSYGGEYGYTF.

The V and J genes are TRBV7-2 and TRBJ2-7; D is unclear. V dropped 1 base and J dropped 5 bases, with 12 bases sitting between them. The CDR3 spans 14 residues. The germline CDR1 and CDR2 sequences are SGHTA and FQGNSA. The CDR3 reads CASSLVPSGHEQYF. The CDR3 DNA sequence: TGTGCCAGCAGCTTAGTCCCTAGTGGCCACGAGCAGTACTTC.

The chain uses TRBV19 and TRBJ2-1, with TRBD1 identical over 8 bases. Germline V gene lookup returns CDR1 LNHDA and CDR2 SQIVND (reference sequence). V gave up 5 bases and J gave up 8 bases; unmatched junction bases: 8. The CDR3 spans 14 residues. DNA of the CDR3: TGTGCCAGTAGTCTCCAGGGGGCTATTCATGAGCAGTTCTTC. Translating it yields CASSLQGAIHEQFF.

The chain couples TRBV7-9 to TRBJ1-4; tentatively, D is TRBD1 (5 bases). V lost 6 bases to trimming and J lost 4 bases, with 15 bases between them. Germline CDR1 SEHNR, CDR2 FQNEAQ (reference sequence). The CDR3 is 15 amino acids. CDR3 in amino acids: CASSPPGLINEKLFF. The CDR3 bases are TGTGCCAGCAGTCCTCCGGGACTGATTAATGAAAAACTGTTTTTT.

A few counts support this clone. The rearrangement uses TRBV28 and TRBJ2-7; D perhaps matches TRBD2 (6 bases). The germline V gene encodes CDR1 MDHEN and CDR2 SYDVKM. The CDR3 loop spans 15 amino acids. Trimming pared 5 bases from V and 0 bases from J, leaving 14 bases between. The CDR3 DNA reads TGTGCCAGCAGTCCCGGTAGCGGCGACTCCTACGAGCAGTACTTC. Its protein product is CASSPGSGDSYEQYF.

The rearrangement joins TRBV7-2 to TRBJ1-5; D unresolved. V shed 2 bases and J shed 4 bases, with 6 bases lying between them. The CDR3 runs 13 residues. The V gene's germline CDR1 is SGHTA and CDR2 FQGNSA. For the CDR3, the DNA is TGTGCCAGCAGCTTAAGGCGGAATCAGCCCCAGCATTTT. Amino acids: CASSLRRNQPQHF.

The chain recombines TRBV7-2 with TRBJ1-1; TRBD1 agrees at 9 bases. With V trimmed by 5 bases and J by 6 bases, 4 bases remained unmatched. The CDR3 has 13 residues. Germline V gene data show CDR1 as SGHTA and CDR2 as FQGNSA. The CDR3 DNA follows: TGTGCCAGCAGCGCCCGGGACAGGGCTGAAGCTTTCTTT. The encoded protein is CASSARDRAEAFF.

The chain uses TRBV9 and TRBJ1-1, with a possible D match to TRBD1 (6 bases). CDR3 length equals 15 residues. The germline V gene encodes CDR1 SGDLS and CDR2 YYNGEE. Deletions cut 5 bases from V and 4 bases from J, with 18 bases between. The CDR3 protein is CASSTGGGLSTEAFF. The CDR3 bases are TGTGCCAGCAGTACCGGCGGGGGGCTGAGCACTGAAGCTTTCTTT.